The source of this T cell receptor beta chain is a study of cytomegalovirus exposure and HLA in healthy donors (dated by TCRdb to about 2017). Background for the entire study: An earlier analysis of about 560 of the donors reported about 300 Gb of sequence data and some 110 million unique TCR beta sequences obtained from roughly 170 million T cells. Roughly 310 gigabases of sequencing data and approximately 85 million unique TCR sequences were included in an early release covering roughly 600 HLA-typed donors. The genetic ancestry cluster associated with self-reported Caucasian donors included about four fifths of the 300 to 400 genotyped donors. The study was designed to test whether signatures of past pathogen exposure could be identified by cataloging public T cell receptors. The T cell repertoires of 670 or so subjects were profiled by immunosequencing and related to cytomegalovirus serostatus. In addition to the first cohort of roughly 700 subjects, a separate validation cohort of over 90 different subjects was used. The study combined high-throughput TCR immunosequencing, statistical association of individual TCRs with disease status, and machine learning to predict cytomegalovirus infection status. In a later analysis, previously published TCR beta repertoires from 670 or so donors were re-analyzed and high-resolution HLA genotyping was added so that TCR occurrence patterns could be studied. Rather than using new phenotypic data, the later analysis identified candidate immune exposures from TCR beta sequences and from how often those sequences occurred across donors. To decide whether each TCR beta V gene segment behaved as functional or pseudogenic, an earlier analysis of some 600 of the donors relied on high-throughput TCR beta sequencing. Alongside the repertoire data, information on donor age, sex, ethnicity and CMV serostatus was compiled. A later genetic analysis used genome-wide SNP genotypes for 398 of the 666 donors, treating that subset as a discovery cohort. All discovery cohort repertoires had been generated using a single sequencing platform. HLA typing covered class I and class II loci at four-digit resolution. Typing coverage varied by locus: roughly 629-640 donors for A, B, C, DRB1 and DQB1; roughly 560 for DQA1; 606 for DPA1; fewer than 480 for DPB1. Because of strong linkage in the cohort, 4 to 6 DR-DQ haplotypes were treated as single units for association and clustering. On average, around 230,000 unique TCR beta nucleotide sequences were sequenced per donor among some 420 genotyped donors of the cohort, with roughly 18% of those sequences being non-productive.

The paper's findings and limits, for the study overall: An association between a missense DCLRE1C variant and V-gene and J-gene trimming of TCR beta chains was found in a later genetic analysis and replicated in an independent cohort. In an earlier analysis of more than 500 of the donors, most TCR beta V segments appeared in productive rearrangements about 87% or about 30% of the time, broadly matching IMGT annotations. Only TCR beta chains were sequenced in this cohort, and the absence of alpha or paired-chain data limited detectable features. According to the authors, the approach could potentially be generalized to other disease states and immunological phenotypes. Some IMGT-functional V segments, including TRBV6-2 and TRBV6-3, could not be distinguished by the 87-base-pair reads and were therefore excluded. A further reported finding was that TCR beta sequences accurately predicted the HLA-A and HLA-B alleles for most subjects in the first cohort. Most TCR sequences were observed very rarely across donors, whereas some public TCRs were present in many individuals. In a later analysis, the rate of TCR association differed among HLA loci, with DRB1 alleles having the most associated TCRs and HLA-C alleles having the fewest. Linkage disequilibrium might explain the correlated functional status among segregating V segments, but an unknown experimental factor could not be excluded. The study gave a list of 150 to 200 TCR beta chains associated with cytomegalovirus. Because HLA typing was missing for some donors at each locus, association tests included only the typed subset. In a later analysis, HLA-associated TCR beta chains were found to be more clonally expanded and to have lower generation probabilities than equally common non-associated chains. Presence/absence analyses assumed roughly uniform sequencing depth across donors, an assumption that may not hold. When HLA alleles, especially DR and DQ, strongly co-occurred, TCR associations were difficult to assign to individual alleles. According to a later genetic analysis, donors in an Asian-associated ancestry cluster had fewer N-insertions in productive TCRs than the approximately 610-donor mean. A later analysis associated around 16,000 TCR beta sequences with specific HLA alleles at a false discovery rate of 0.05. The earlier analysis of 587 of the donors excluded some 16 rarely observed V segments, including chromosome 9 orphons, because counts were too low. According to a later analysis, parvovirus B19, influenza, CMV and Epstein-Barr virus appeared linked to several top co-occurrence clusters. Most CMV-associated TCR beta chains appeared to be HLA-restricted in a later analysis, and the HLA associations seemed to be driven largely by CMV exposure. A few of the identified cytomegalovirus-associated TCR beta chains were confirmed in vitro to be specific for cytomegalovirus antigens. For the cohort, immune exposure information was limited to CMV serostatus. The classifier was reported to diagnose cytomegalovirus status with high specificity and sensitivity in both the original and validation cohorts. A cluster of highly shared sequence variants was judged likely to represent a technical artifact of the sequencing pipeline.

From the germline V gene (reference sequence), CDR1 is SEHNR and CDR2 is FQNEAQ. The CDR3, from cysteine to phenylalanine, totals 16 residues. Kept here is only the CDR3 DNA, which spans 48 bases and is read in frame from base 1. Library preparation employed the immunoSEQ multiplex PCR assay. For the multiplex PCR, a mixture combining 60 forward primers for TCR Vbeta segments and 13 reverse primers for TCR Jbeta segments was used. Amplification of the CDR3 region of rearranged TCR beta genes was performed with a multiplex PCR assay on genomic DNA. The amplified TCR beta libraries were sequenced on the Illumina HiSeq System as 87-base-pair reads. In the paper's pipeline: Across the roughly 670 repertoires, a later analysis counted tens of millions of unique TCR beta chains, around 11 million of which were shared by at least two donors. Raw reads were error-corrected and collapsed into unique sequences with a nearest-neighbor algorithm that merged closely related sequences to remove PCR and sequencing errors. Alignment of CDR3 sequences to IMGT reference sequences was used to assign V, D and J gene segments. For a sequence to be retained, a match of at least six nucleotides was required to both a V gene segment and a J gene segment. A rearrangement was called productive if the CDR3 had no stop codons and remained in frame with V and J, and every other rearrangement was called non-productive. CDR3 was defined according to IMGT convention as the region running from the second conserved V-encoded cysteine to the conserved J-encoded phenylalanine. Sequences without an unambiguous match to a single V gene segment were excluded from the earlier analysis of about 600 of the donors. An earlier analysis of several hundred of the donors classified V segments as functional when productive rearrangements were above 56.7% and as segregating when the standard deviation between donors was above 5%. A statistical classification framework was built to diagnose cytomegalovirus status from the catalog of TCR beta chain sequences. In a later analysis, V and J genes were assigned by comparing TCR nucleotide sequences against IMGT/GENE-DB human TR gene sequences. Using the TCRdist pipeline, a later analysis assigned CDR3 sequences along with most-parsimonious VDJ recombination scenarios. In a later analysis, each TCR beta chain was defined by its CDR3 amino acid sequence together with its V-gene family, and reads without a unique V-gene family were excluded. As a way to deal with suspected cross-contamination and a sequencing artifact, a later analysis dropped roughly 620 nucleotide sequences that were highly shared and had low generation probability. In a later analysis, a clonal expansion index was calculated for each public chain from normalized within-repertoire ranks of inferred template counts. In a later analysis, generation probabilities were computed with a VDJ recombination model fitted to out-of-frame rearrangements, and the resulting probabilities were checked against IGoR. A later analysis scored TCR-TCR, TCR-HLA and TCR-CMV co-occurrence with hypergeometric tests, applying a repertoire-size bias correction to TCR pairs. To estimate false discovery rates, a later analysis permuted the HLA or CMV assignments 20 times. A later analysis grouped co-occurring TCRs with DBSCAN, adding TCRdist sequence similarity when clustering within HLA-allele-positive subsets. Repertoires with fewer than 30,000 or more than 120,000 public chains were left out of co-occurrence clustering, as were a handful of repertoires with anomalous nucleotide sharing. As stored in TCRdb, this immuneACCESS dataset retains in-frame rearrangements with V and J assigned. A fraction of the clones does not appear; measured against another copy, unresolved V genes explain less than half of the discrepancy, and the remainder lacks a known reason. The V and J calls and clone size were taken over from that table, and D and trimming were inferred from the DNA. This sample has 110,000 or so clones in its table, and around 77% of those were observed once. The ten largest make up less than 6% of the sample.

In regard to this clone: Its antigen is currently not known. At one boundary the junction diverges from the germline segment, which might be a read error.

In total, roughly 670 healthy bone marrow donors made up the cohort. At the time of sampling, every cohort member was nominally healthy, though immune exposures that went unrecorded were likely present. The donor was CMV seropositive and was included in the group of 250 to 350 seropositive cohort members. A peripheral blood sample was collected from each donor, and TCR beta sequencing was performed on peripheral blood mononuclear cells. Genomic DNA extraction from the blood cell samples was performed with the Qiagen DNeasy Blood Extraction Kit. The source of this sequence is a woman in her twenties or thirties in good health and CMV-seropositive. The sample comprised PBMCs. Recombination linked TRBV7-9 to TRBJ1-1, with the D gene not confidently named. The nucleotides are TGTTCCAGCAGCTTAGGCGGCGGAGCTACGAACACTGAAGCTTTCTTT. This encodes CSSSLGGGATNTEAFF.